There are a few counts of the clone carrying this T cell receptor beta chain. The antigen is unknown. This record comes from a study of siplizumab effects on memory and regulatory T cells. Study observations and caveats: Naive T cells, seemingly more diverse than memory cells, seemed major alloresponse contributors.

Sequencing of each sample assayed approximately 110,000 TCR templates. Sequencing used immunoSEQ multiplex PCR; TCRdb keeps in-frame clones, though not all of them. This sample has fewer than 5,500 clones; 40% to 60% occur once, and the top ten carry roughly 3.9%. The V gene's germline CDR1 is MNHEY and CDR2 SMNVEV (reference sequence). The CDR3 length is 11 residues. V was cut by 5 bases and J by 5 bases, with 7 bases left in between. Coculturing of the mixed lymphocyte reaction cells was performed at 37°C for more than five days. This sequence joins TRBV27 and TRBJ2-7; no clear D. Sequences were obtained from CFSE-low (dividing) CD4+ T cells sorted from an allogeneic mixed lymphocyte reaction. The sequence was collected from a human donor in good health; the cells came from an allogeneic mixed lymphocyte reaction. Some clones in this sample may be carry-over from other donors' samples. CDR3 in amino acids: CASSGFDEQYF. Here the CDR3 DNA reads TGTGCCAGCAGTGGATTTGACGAGCAGTACTTC.